The rows below give T cell receptor beta chains drawn from one sample of a study of blood T cell repertoires in COVID-19. Assay: immunoSEQ multiplex PCR; the TCRdb copy retains only in-frame clones and omits some. The table includes fewer than 350,000 clones, around 90% detected once. The sequenced material came from PBMCs or T cells enriched from blood (not recorded which). Receptor source: a man aged 55 to 70 who had recovered from COVID-19. Both conserved end residues are part of each CDR3.

j_call: TRBJ2-7
v_call: TRBV28
cdr3_aa: CASSSIGRGAYEQYF

j_call: TRBJ1-5
v_call: TRBV19
cdr3_aa: CASSSGGTYSNQPQHF

j_call: TRBJ2-7
v_call: TRBV5-5
cdr3_aa: CASSPWTSGSREQYF

j_call: TRBJ1-2
v_call: TRBV28
cdr3_aa: CASSTQTALGGYTF

j_call: TRBJ2-1
v_call: TRBV13
cdr3_aa: CASSPRQYNEQFF

j_call: TRBJ1-2
v_call: TRBV24-1
cdr3_aa: CATSSDRGTSNYGYTF

j_call: TRBJ2-2
v_call: TRBV3-1/TRBV3-2
cdr3_aa: CASSQGDAVNTGELFF

j_call: TRBJ1-3
v_call: TRBV11-2
cdr3_aa: CASSLVWETGNTIYF

j_call: TRBJ1-2
v_call: TRBV3-1/TRBV3-2
cdr3_aa: CASSQDQGRSYTF

j_call: TRBJ2-5
v_call: TRBV5-8
cdr3_aa: CASSLGHKETQYF

j_call: TRBJ2-1
v_call: TRBV6-5
cdr3_aa: CASSFLAEPSYNEQFF

j_call: TRBJ2-5
v_call: TRBV29-1
cdr3_aa: CSVETGTGGAQQETQYF

j_call: TRBJ1-1
v_call: TRBV6-5
cdr3_aa: CASSYSAGFMNTEAFF

j_call: TRBJ2-1
v_call: TRBV19
cdr3_aa: CASSSPGGRIYNEQFF

j_call: TRBJ2-7
v_call: TRBV7-2
cdr3_aa: CASSTQTGGNRLNSYEQYF

j_call: TRBJ1-3
v_call: TRBV6-5
cdr3_aa: CASSPLGQGRNTIYF

j_call: TRBJ1-3
v_call: TRBV7-8
cdr3_aa: CASSLSRGPGNTIYF

j_call: TRBJ2-3
v_call: TRBV29-1
cdr3_aa: CSAARGGGLAGGLTDTQYF

j_call: TRBJ1-2
v_call: TRBV24-1
cdr3_aa: CATQPTTGDGANYGYTF

j_call: TRBJ1-2
v_call: TRBV28
cdr3_aa: CASSFTVLDNYGYTF

j_call: TRBJ1-1
v_call: TRBV20-1
cdr3_aa: CSARGHTEAFF

j_call: TRBJ2-6
v_call: TRBV19
cdr3_aa: CASSPGVRTGANVLTF

j_call: TRBJ2-5
v_call: TRBV7-2
cdr3_aa: CASSLAPNRETQYF

j_call: TRBJ2-1
v_call: TRBV6-5
cdr3_aa: CASNRQGLDEQFF

j_call: TRBJ2-2
v_call: TRBV10-3
cdr3_aa: CAITLALNTGELFF

j_call: TRBJ2-2
v_call: TRBV5-1
cdr3_aa: CASSYSLAVNTGELFF

j_call: TRBJ2-5
v_call: TRBV5-4
cdr3_aa: CASSSPGRGGETQYF

j_call: TRBJ1-3
v_call: TRBV28
cdr3_aa: CATKTQDPGNTIYF

j_call: TRBJ1-1
v_call: TRBV28
cdr3_aa: CASSLIHQTEAFF

j_call: TRBJ2-2
v_call: TRBV10-3
cdr3_aa: CAIAQGPGELFF

j_call: TRBJ2-7
v_call: TRBV7-9
cdr3_aa: CASSLSESSYEQYF

j_call: TRBJ2-3
v_call: TRBV7-2
cdr3_aa: CASSFTGTSGSGVKDTQYF

j_call: TRBJ2-3
v_call: TRBV28
cdr3_aa: CASSLGLAGGWGRDTQYF

j_call: TRBJ2-7
v_call: TRBV7-9
cdr3_aa: CASSEGLAGLFPYEQYF

j_call: TRBJ1-4
v_call: TRBV6-5
cdr3_aa: CASRGRTSTNEKLFF

j_call: TRBJ1-2
v_call: TRBV7-2
cdr3_aa: CASSIVGGNYGYTF

j_call: TRBJ1-2
v_call: TRBV6-5
cdr3_aa: CASTEGDSLYGYTF

j_call: TRBJ1-1
v_call: TRBV7-2
cdr3_aa: CASSTLVFPNTEAFF

j_call: TRBJ2-7
v_call: TRBV4-2
cdr3_aa: CASSQDGRDYYEQYF

j_call: TRBJ2-2
v_call: TRBV25-1
cdr3_aa: CASSRQGAGTGELFF

j_call: TRBJ2-7
v_call: TRBV19
cdr3_aa: CASSIKPSVPGETYEQYF

j_call: TRBJ1-5
v_call: TRBV3-1/TRBV3-2
cdr3_aa: CASSQGTGGAGQPQHF

j_call: TRBJ1-2
v_call: TRBV6-5
cdr3_aa: CASSRPGTGTLGYTF

j_call: TRBJ1-6
v_call: TRBV25-1
cdr3_aa: CASSEYGRANSPLHF

j_call: TRBJ2-1
v_call: TRBV4-2
cdr3_aa: CASSQESVGLALYNEQFF

j_call: TRBJ1-2
v_call: TRBV14
cdr3_aa: CASSQVVDRPDYGYTF

j_call: TRBJ2-7
v_call: TRBV5-1
cdr3_aa: CASSRFETGLFGEQYF

j_call: TRBJ2-3
v_call: TRBV9
cdr3_aa: CASSPGIHNRDTQYF

j_call: TRBJ1-1
v_call: TRBV15
cdr3_aa: CATSVQTGRNTEAFF

j_call: TRBJ1-1
v_call: TRBV6-5
cdr3_aa: CASSKGQGLNTEAFF

j_call: TRBJ2-2
v_call: TRBV5-3
cdr3_aa: CARSPRFGELFF

j_call: TRBJ1-1
v_call: TRBV6-6
cdr3_aa: CASRAPGQGNTEAFF

j_call: TRBJ2-7
v_call: TRBV11-2
cdr3_aa: CASRTTSGPYEQYF

j_call: TRBJ1-1
v_call: TRBV27
cdr3_aa: CASSFPGPWVNTEAFF

j_call: TRBJ2-7
v_call: TRBV5-1
cdr3_aa: CASSGRGTDGEQYF

j_call: TRBJ2-1
v_call: TRBV27
cdr3_aa: CASSLFPGASYNEQFF

j_call: TRBJ2-2
v_call: TRBV7-7
cdr3_aa: CASSSLRGGGTGELFF